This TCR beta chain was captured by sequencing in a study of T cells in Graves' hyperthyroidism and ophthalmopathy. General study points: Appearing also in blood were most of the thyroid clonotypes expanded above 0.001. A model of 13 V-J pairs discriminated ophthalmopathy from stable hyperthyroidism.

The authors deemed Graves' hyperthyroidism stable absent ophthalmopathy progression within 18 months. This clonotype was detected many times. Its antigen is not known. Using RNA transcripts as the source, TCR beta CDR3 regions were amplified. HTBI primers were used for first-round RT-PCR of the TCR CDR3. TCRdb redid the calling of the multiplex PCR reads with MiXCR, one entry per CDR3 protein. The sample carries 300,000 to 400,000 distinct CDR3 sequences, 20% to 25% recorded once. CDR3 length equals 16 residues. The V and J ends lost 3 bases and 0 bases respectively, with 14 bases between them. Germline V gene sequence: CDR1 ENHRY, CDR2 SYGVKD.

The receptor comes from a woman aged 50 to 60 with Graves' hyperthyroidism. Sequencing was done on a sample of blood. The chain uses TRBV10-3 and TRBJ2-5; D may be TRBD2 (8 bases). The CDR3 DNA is TGTGCCATCAGTGAAGGGGGCGGGGGGCACCAAGAGACCCAGTACTTC. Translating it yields CAISEGGGGHQETQYF.